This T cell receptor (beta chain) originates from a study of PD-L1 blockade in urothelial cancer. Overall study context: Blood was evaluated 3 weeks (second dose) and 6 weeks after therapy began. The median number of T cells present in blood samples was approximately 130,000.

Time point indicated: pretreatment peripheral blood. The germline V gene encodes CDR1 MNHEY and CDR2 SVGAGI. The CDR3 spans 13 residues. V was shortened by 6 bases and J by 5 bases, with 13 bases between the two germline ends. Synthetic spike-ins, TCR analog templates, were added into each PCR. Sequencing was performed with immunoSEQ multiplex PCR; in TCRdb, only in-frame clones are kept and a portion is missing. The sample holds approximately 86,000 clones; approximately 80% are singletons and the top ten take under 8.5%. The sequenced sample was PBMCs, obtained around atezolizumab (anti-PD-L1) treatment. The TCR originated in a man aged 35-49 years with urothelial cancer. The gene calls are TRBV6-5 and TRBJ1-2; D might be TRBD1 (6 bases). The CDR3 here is CASSRQRGYGYTF. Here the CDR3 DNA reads TGTGCCAGCAGCCGTCAGAGGGGGTATGGCTACACCTTC.